Listed here is a single TCR beta chain. Time point given: newly diagnosed GD, antithyroid drugs for less than 3 months. The TCR library was made from RNA extracted from PBMCs. The CDR3 consists of 13 residues. Germline loops: CDR1 SGHRS, CDR2 YFSETQ. The V end lost 0 bases, the J end lost 6 bases, and 6 bases lay between the germline ends. The data stem from a study of regulatory T cells in long-lasting Graves disease. Investigators prepared the TCR beta libraries by applying iRepertoire HTBI primers and Arm-PCR of CDR3 regions. TCRdb reprocessed the multiplex PCR reads via MiXCR and lists one record per CDR3 protein. The data contain about 620,000 distinct CDR3 sequences, 16% of them singletons. The data were also submitted as part of a second study, on T cells in Graves' hyperthyroidism and ophthalmopathy. That publication notes: The model predicted ophthalmopathy a median around 6 months before onset.

The chain carries TRBV5-1 and TRBJ2-2; no reliable D call. The sequencing here drew on peripheral blood mononuclear cells (PBMCs), taken at new diagnosis, from a patient treated with antithyroid drugs. This sequence was found in a woman between 25 and 40 years old with Graves disease. As DNA, the CDR3 is TGCGCCAGCAGCTTGGTCCCAGCCGGGGAGCTGTTTTTT. Its translation: CASSLVPAGELFF.